The 17 T cell receptor beta chains below come from one sample, sequenced in a study of blood T cell repertoires in COVID-19. Here immunoSEQ multiplex PCR was the method, and the copy in TCRdb shows in-frame clones only, minus some. The sample carries about 210,000 clones, about four fifths recorded once. Sequencing was done on a sample of peripheral blood. The receptors come from a man in his fifties with active or convalescent COVID-19.

V usage is TRBV7-6 and J usage is TRBJ2-3; D possibly corresponds to TRBD2 (6 bases). Trimming stripped 2 bases from V and 1 base from J, with 10 bases between. This CDR3 comprises 15 residues. The germline CDR1 and CDR2 sequences are SGHVS and FNYEAQ. For the CDR3, the DNA is TGTGCCAGCAGCTTAATTTCGGGGGGCACAGATACGCAGTATTTT. Residues: CASSLISGGTDTQYF.

The chain carries TRBV4-1 and TRBJ1-2; unclear D gene. Deletions cut 3 bases from V and 1 base from J, with 6 bases between. The CDR3 is 13 amino acids. The germline gives CDR1 MGHRA, CDR2 YSYEKL. The CDR3 protein is CASSQYGNYGYTF. The DNA for the CDR3 is TGCGCCAGCAGCCAGTACGGTAACTATGGCTACACCTTC.

The chain uses TRBV11-3 and TRBJ1-5; TRBD1 aligns across 11 bases. Germline assignment: CDR1 SGHNT and CDR2 YENEEA. The V segment lost 4 bases and the J segment 4 bases; nucleotides outside the gene matches: 3. The CDR3 has 15 residues. CDR3 amino acids: CASSSGQGGNQPQHF. DNA for the CDR3: TGTGCCAGCAGCTCGGGACAGGGGGGGAATCAGCCCCAGCATTTT.

The chain links TRBV28 to TRBJ1-2, with TRBD1 as a possible D gene (6 bases). V dropped 4 bases and J dropped 4 bases, with 13 bases sitting between them. This CDR3 region has 14 residues. Germline loops: CDR1 MDHEN, CDR2 SYDVKM. The CDR3 DNA is TGTGCCAGCAGTTCCGGACAGACGCTCTATGGCTACACCTTC. This encodes CASSSGQTLYGYTF.

The V gene is TRBV9, the J gene TRBJ2-1; 7 bases line up with TRBD2. Losses at the gene ends were 0 bases for V and 8 bases for J; bases not matched to a gene: 8. Germline V gene lookup returns CDR1 SGDLS and CDR2 YYNGEE. CDR3 length: 15 residues. Written as DNA, the CDR3 is TGTGCCAGCAGCGTAGTAGGGACTACCGACGATGAGCAGTTCTTC. Protein product: CASSVVGTTDDEQFF.

This sequence joins TRBV7-9 and TRBJ1-2; no clear D. V lost 4 bases and J 6 bases, leaving 18 bases between the germline ends. This CDR3 is built from 15 residues. Germline V gene data show CDR1 as SEHNR and CDR2 as FQNEAQ (reference sequence). The CDR3 coding sequence is TGTGCCAGCAGCTCCCGGAACATGAGGCCTCATGGCTACACCTTC. The encoded protein is CASSSRNMRPHGYTF.

The chain employs TRBV5-5 and TRBJ1-4; possibly TRBD1 for D (6 bases). CDR1 is SGHKS, CDR2 YYEKEE, per germline (reference sequence). The V end lost 4 bases, the J end lost 4 bases, and 14 bases lay between the germline ends. The CDR3 consists of 15 residues. The CDR3 here is CASSSTGTGNEKLFF. CDR3 in DNA: TGTGCCAGCAGCAGCACAGGGACGGGTAATGAAAAACTGTTTTTT.

V usage is TRBV3-1 (or the pseudogene TRBV3-2) and J usage is TRBJ1-2; 9 bases are a match to TRBD1. After removal of 0 bases from V and 8 bases from J, the junction contained 4 bases not matched to a gene. Germline V lookup: CDR1 LGHDT, CDR2 YNNKEL (reference sequence). The CDR3 is made up of 14 amino acids. CDR3 residues: CASSQDGGTGGYTF. Written as DNA, the CDR3 is TGTGCCAGCAGCCAAGATGGGGGGACAGGGGGCTACACCTTC.

A single count supports this clone. The rearrangement uses TRBV9 and TRBJ2-1; maybe TRBD2 (6 bases). CDR3 size: 15 residues. Trimming stripped 0 bases from V and 6 bases from J, with 13 bases between. The V gene's germline CDR1 is SGDLS and CDR2 YYNGEE. The CDR3 coding sequence is TGTGCCAGCAGCGTAGAAGTAGCGGTGCCCAATGAGCAGTTCTTC. It encodes CASSVEVAVPNEQFF.

This clone was recorded only once. This rearrangement joins TRBV4-1 to TRBJ1-2; tentatively, D is TRBD1 (6 bases). Germline V gives CDR1 MGHRA, CDR2 YSYEKL. The CDR3 length is 13 residues. Trimming removed 4 bases at V and 4 bases at J, with 10 bases between. The CDR3 is CASSLTGLYGYTF. The CDR3 coding sequence is TGCGCCAGCAGCCTTACAGGGCTCTATGGCTACACCTTC.

This clone was counted between two and nine times. The chain links TRBV29-1 to TRBJ2-3, with TRBD2 matching over 10 bases. The CDR3 contains 14 residues. Germline V lookup: CDR1 SQVTM, CDR2 ANQGSEA. The V segment lost 6 bases and the J segment 3 bases; nucleotides outside the gene matches: 6. The CDR3 region has the DNA TGCAGCGTGGCTAGCGGGGGAACGACAGATACGCAGTATTTT. Translated, it gives CSVASGGTTDTQYF.

The gene calls are TRBV19 and TRBJ1-1; 8 nucleotides line up with TRBD1. The CDR3 is 13 residues long. CDR1 is LNHDA, CDR2 SQIVND, per germline (reference sequence). V was pared by 8 bases and J by 3 bases, with 5 bases of the junction left unmatched. CDR3 loop: CASSLQGDTEAFF. Here the CDR3 DNA reads TGTGCCAGTTCCCTACAGGGGGACACTGAAGCTTTCTTT. Full variable domain (remainder filled in from reference TRBV19 and TRBJ1-1): DGGITQSPKYLFRKEGQNVTLSCEQNLNHDAMYWYRQDPGQGLRLIYYSQIVNDFQKGDIAEGYSVSREKKESFPLTVTSAQKNPTAFYLCASSLQGDTEAFFGQGTRLTVV.

The chain has TRBV23-1 and TRBJ2-5; tentative D call: TRBD1 (5 bases). TRBV23-1 is an ORF, with its function uncertain. V was clipped by 8 bases and J by 5 bases, with 18 bases between them. The CDR3 is 14 amino acids. The CDR3 spells CASGTGREKETQYF. Written as DNA, the CDR3 is TGCGCCAGCGGAACAGGCCGCGAAAAGGAGACCCAGTACTTC.

This chain uses TRBV6-5 with TRBJ1-4, with D hard to call. Germline V CDR1 and CDR2: MNHEY, SVGAGI. The V and J ends lost 4 bases and 5 bases respectively, with 14 bases between them. The CDR3 is made up of 15 amino acids. For the CDR3, the DNA is TGTGCCAGCAGTTCCTTACTAGGATTCAATGAAAAACTGTTTTTT. Protein sequence: CASSSLLGFNEKLFF.

DNA for the CDR3: TGTGCCAGCAGTTATGGCGCAGGACAGGGACTCTACGAGCAGTACTTC. Protein sequence: CASSYGAGQGLYEQYF. The chain links TRBV6-5 to TRBJ2-7, with TRBD1 matching 8 bases. The CDR3 runs 16 residues. V gave up 3 bases and J gave up 3 bases; unmatched junction bases: 10. CDR1 is MNHEY and CDR2 is SVGAGI in the germline V gene.

The chain joins TRBV5-1 to TRBJ2-5; TRBD1 matches at 7 bases. Germline CDR1 is SGHRS and CDR2 is YFSETQ. CDR3 length equals 15 residues. V gave up 0 bases and J gave up 4 bases; unmatched junction bases: 6. The DNA of the CDR3 is TGCGCCAGCAGCTTGGACCCAGGGGGTGTAGAGACCCAGTACTTC. Protein product: CASSLDPGGVETQYF.

A remark on this clone: The sample holds other DNA sequences that translate to the same CDR3. V gene TRBV2 combines with J gene TRBJ2-1, with a possible D match to TRBD2 (6 bases). The CDR3 is 11 amino acids. Germline V gene data show CDR1 as SNHLY and CDR2 as FYNNEI. With 6 bases removed from V and 10 bases from J, the gap between germline ends came to 10 bases. The CDR3 sequence: CASSETREQFF. The CDR3 nucleotides are TGTGCCAGCAGCGAGACTAGGGAGCAGTTCTTC.